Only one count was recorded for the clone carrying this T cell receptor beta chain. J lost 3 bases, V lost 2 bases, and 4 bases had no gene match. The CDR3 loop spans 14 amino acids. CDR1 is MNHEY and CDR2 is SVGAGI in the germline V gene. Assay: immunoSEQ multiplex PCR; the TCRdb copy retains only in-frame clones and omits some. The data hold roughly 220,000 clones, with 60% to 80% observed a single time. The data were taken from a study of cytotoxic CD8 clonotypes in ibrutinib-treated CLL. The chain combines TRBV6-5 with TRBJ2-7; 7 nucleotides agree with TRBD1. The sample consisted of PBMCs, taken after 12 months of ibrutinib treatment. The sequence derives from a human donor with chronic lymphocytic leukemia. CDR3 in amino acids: CASSYIRTGYEQYF. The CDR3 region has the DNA TGTGCCAGCAGTTACATTCGGACAGGCTACGAGCAGTACTTC.